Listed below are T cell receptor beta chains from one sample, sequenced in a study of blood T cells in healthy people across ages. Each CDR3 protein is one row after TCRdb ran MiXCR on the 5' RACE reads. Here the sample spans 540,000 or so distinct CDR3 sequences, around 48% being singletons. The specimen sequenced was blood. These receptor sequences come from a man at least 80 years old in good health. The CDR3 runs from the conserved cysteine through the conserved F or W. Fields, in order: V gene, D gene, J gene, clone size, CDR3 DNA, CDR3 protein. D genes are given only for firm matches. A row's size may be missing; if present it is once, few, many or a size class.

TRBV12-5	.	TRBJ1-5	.	TGTGCTAGTGGGAGGAACCAGCCCCAGCATTTT	CASGRNQPQHF
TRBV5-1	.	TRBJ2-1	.	TGCGCCAGCAGCTTTTCCGAGCGGCTTTCCTACAATGAGCAGTTCTTC	CASSFSERLSYNEQFF
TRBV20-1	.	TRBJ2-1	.	TGCAGTGCCCGCCGAGGGGGGGGCAATGAGCAGTTCTTC	CSARRGGGNEQFF
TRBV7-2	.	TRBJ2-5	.	TGTGCCAGCAGCTTAGGGGATTGGCACCAGTACTTC	CASSLGDWHQYF
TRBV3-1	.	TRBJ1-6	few	TGTGCCAGCAGCCCCCAGGGGAAGAATTCACCCCTCCACTTT	CASSPQGKNSPLHF
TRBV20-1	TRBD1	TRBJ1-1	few	TGCAGTGCCAGGGTGCCGGGACAGGGAGTTGAAGCTTTCTTT	CSARVPGQGVEAFF
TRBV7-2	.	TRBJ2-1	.	TGTGCCAGCAGCTTCTACTCACCCTACAATGAGCAGTTCTTC	CASSFYSPYNEQFF
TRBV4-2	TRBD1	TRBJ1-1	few	TGTGCCAGCAGCCCCGTGACAGGGGGGAACACTGAAGCTTTCTTT	CASSPVTGGNTEAFF
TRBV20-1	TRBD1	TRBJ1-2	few	TGCAGTGCTAGTGGACAGGGATTGTATGGCTACACCTTC	CSASGQGLYGYTF
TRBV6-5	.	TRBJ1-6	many	TGTGCCAGCAGTGACACGGGACCCCGGACTCTCCACTTT	CASSDTGPRTLHF
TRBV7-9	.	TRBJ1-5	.	TGTGCCAGCAGCTTATCCAGTTCTAGCAATCAGCCCCAGCATTTT	CASSLSSSSNQPQHF
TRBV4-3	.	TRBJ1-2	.	TGCGCCAGCAGCTACTCCCGGGGACTGGGCTATGGCTACACCTTC	CASSYSRGLGYGYTF
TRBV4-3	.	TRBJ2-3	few	TGCGCCAGCAGCCAACAAACCTCACCCGGGGCGGGAGATACGCAGTATTTT	CASSQQTSPGAGDTQYF
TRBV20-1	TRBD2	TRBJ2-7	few	TGCAGTGCCCGAAACCCCAGCGGGGTGTCCTACGAGCAGTACTTC	CSARNPSGVSYEQYF
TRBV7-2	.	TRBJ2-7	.	TGTGCCAGCAGCGCGTCGGGGCACGAGCAGTACTTC	CASSASGHEQYF
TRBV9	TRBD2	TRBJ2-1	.	TGTGCCAGCAGTGCCAGCGGGGGAGTCTACAATGAGCAGTTCTTC	CASSASGGVYNEQFF
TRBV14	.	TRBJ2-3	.	TGTGCCAGCAGCCAAGTTGGAGGCGGGCTCACAGATACGCAGTATTTT	CASSQVGGGLTDTQYF
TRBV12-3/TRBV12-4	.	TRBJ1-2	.	TGTGCCGCCTCCCTACAGGGTACCTATGGCTACACCTTC	CAASLQGTYGYTF
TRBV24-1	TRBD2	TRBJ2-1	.	TGTGCCACCAGTGACAGGACTAGCGGGATGGCCTACAATGAGCAGTTCTTC	CATSDRTSGMAYNEQFF
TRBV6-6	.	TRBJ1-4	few	TGTGCCAGCAGTTACGCCGAGTCCTTTGAAAAACTGTTTTTT	CASSYAESFEKLFF
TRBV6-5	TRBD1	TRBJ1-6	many	TGTGCCAGCAAGGACAGGGGGATCGGCTCACCCCTCCACTTT	CASKDRGIGSPLHF
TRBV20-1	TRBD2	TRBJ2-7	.	TGCAGTGCTAGTTTAGCGGGAGGTATAAAGCAGTACTTC	CSASLAGGIKQYF
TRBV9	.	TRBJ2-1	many	TGTGCCAGCGCTCCCTTAGCCGGGGGGCTCAATGAGCAGTTCTTC	CASAPLAGGLNEQFF
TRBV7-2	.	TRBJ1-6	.	TGTGCCAGCAGCCGGACTAATTCACCCCTCCACTTT	CASSRTNSPLHF
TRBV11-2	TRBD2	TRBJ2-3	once	TGTGCCAGCAGCCCCCGGCGGGAGTGGACAGATACGCAGTATTTT	CASSPRREWTDTQYF
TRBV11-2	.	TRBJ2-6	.	TGTGCCAGCAGCGCACGGGGGAGCTCTGGGGCCAACGTCCTGACTTTC	CASSARGSSGANVLTF
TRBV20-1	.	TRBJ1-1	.	TGCAGTGCTAGAGTAACAGCAAACATGAACACTGAAGCTTTCTTT	CSARVTANMNTEAFF
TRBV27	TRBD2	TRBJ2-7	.	TGTGCCAGCAGTGACGTCCGGGACTACTTCTACGAGCAGTACTTC	CASSDVRDYFYEQYF
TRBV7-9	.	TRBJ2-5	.	TGTGCCAGCAGCCCCTCGGGCGGACTGTCCTTGGAGACCCAGTACTTC	CASSPSGGLSLETQYF
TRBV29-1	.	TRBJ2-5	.	TGCAGCGTTGGGGGTCCAGGGGGGAGAGAGACCCAGTACTTC	CSVGGPGGRETQYF
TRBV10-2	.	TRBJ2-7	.	TGCGCCAGCAGTGAGTCGAAGACTCTACCCTCCTACGAGCAGTACTTC	CASSESKTLPSYEQYF
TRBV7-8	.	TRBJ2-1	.	TGTGCCAGCAGCTTACTGGGCCGCAGTCGGGATGAGCAGTTCTTC	CASSLLGRSRDEQFF
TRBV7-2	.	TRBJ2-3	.	TGTGCCAGCAGCGCCTCTCAGCCCCAGGGAGATACGCAGTATTTT	CASSASQPQGDTQYF
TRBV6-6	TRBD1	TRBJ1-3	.	TGTGCCAGCAGCCGACTGCAGGGGGCCTCTGGAAACACCATATATTTT	CASSRLQGASGNTIYF
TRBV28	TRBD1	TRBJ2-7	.	TGTGCCAGCAGTACACCGACAGGGGTCCACGAGCAGTACTTC	CASSTPTGVHEQYF
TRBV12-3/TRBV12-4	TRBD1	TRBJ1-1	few	TGTGCCAGCAGTTTTGCTAGGACAGGCAACACTGAAGCTTTCTTT	CASSFARTGNTEAFF
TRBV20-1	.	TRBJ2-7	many	TGCAGTGCCAGGGGGGGGCTCCCAAGGTACGAGCAGTACTTC	CSARGGLPRYEQYF
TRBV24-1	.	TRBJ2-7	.	TGTGCCACCAGTGAATGGACAGCAACCTACAATGAGCAGTACTTC	CATSEWTATYNEQYF
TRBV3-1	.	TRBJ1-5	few	TGTGCCAGCAGCCCGACGCGCTCCAATCAGCCCCAGCATTTT	CASSPTRSNQPQHF
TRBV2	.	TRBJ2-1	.	TGTGCCAGCAGTGAAGCGCGGGTGACTTCCCACAATGAGCAGTTCTTC	CASSEARVTSHNEQFF
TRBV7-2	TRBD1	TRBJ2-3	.	TGTGCCAGCAGCTTAGTAGGGACAGGGATCACAGGTACGCAGTATTTT	CASSLVGTGITGTQYF
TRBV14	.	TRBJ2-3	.	TGTGCCAGCAGCCAAGCCGTGGGGGTGGGAGATACGCAGTATTTT	CASSQAVGVGDTQYF
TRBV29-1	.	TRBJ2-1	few	TGCAGCGTTGAAGTGTCAGGCAATGAGCAGTTCTTC	CSVEVSGNEQFF
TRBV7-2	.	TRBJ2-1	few	TGTGCCAGCAGCTCCCCAACAAGAGGATACAATGAGCAGTTCTTC	CASSSPTRGYNEQFF
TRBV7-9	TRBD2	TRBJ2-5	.	TGTGCCAGCCTTAGCGGGGGGGCAGAGACCCAGTACTTC	CASLSGGAETQYF
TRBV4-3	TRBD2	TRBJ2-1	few	TGCGCCAGCAGCCAAGATCTCTTAGCGGGCGAGCAGTTCTTC	CASSQDLLAGEQFF
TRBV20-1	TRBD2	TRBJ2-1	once	TGCAGTGCTAGAGATCGCCGGGTAGCGGGAGTTTCTGGTGAGCAGTTCTTC	CSARDRRVAGVSGEQFF
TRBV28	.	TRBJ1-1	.	TGTGCCACCTCTACAGGGCGGGAAGCTTTCTTT	CATSTGREAFF
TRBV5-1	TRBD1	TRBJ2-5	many	TGTGCCAGCAGCCTCGGACAGGGAGGCGAGACCCAGTACTTC	CASSLGQGGETQYF
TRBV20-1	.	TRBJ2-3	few	TGCAGCGGGGAGGGGGCAGCGGATACGCAGTATTTT	CSGEGAADTQYF
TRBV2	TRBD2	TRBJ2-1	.	TGTGCCAGCAAACTTAGCGGGAGCTCCTACAATGAGCAGTTCTTC	CASKLSGSSYNEQFF
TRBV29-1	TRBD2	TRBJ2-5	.	TGCAGCGTTGAAAGAGTGGGACTAGCAGGGGGAGAGACCCAGTACTTC	CSVERVGLAGGETQYF
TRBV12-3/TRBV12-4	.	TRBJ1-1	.	TGTGCCAGCAGTTCGGCGTGGGCGTCAATGAACACTGAAGCTTTCTTT	CASSSAWASMNTEAFF